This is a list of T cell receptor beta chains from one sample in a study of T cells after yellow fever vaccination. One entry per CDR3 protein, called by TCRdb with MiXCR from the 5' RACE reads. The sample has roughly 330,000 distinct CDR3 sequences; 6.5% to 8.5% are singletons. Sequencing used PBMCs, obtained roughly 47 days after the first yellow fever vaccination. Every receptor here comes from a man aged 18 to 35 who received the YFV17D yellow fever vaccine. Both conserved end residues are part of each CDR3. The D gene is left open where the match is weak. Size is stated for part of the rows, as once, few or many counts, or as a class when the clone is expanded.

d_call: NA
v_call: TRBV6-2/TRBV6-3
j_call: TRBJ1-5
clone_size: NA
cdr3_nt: TGTGCCAGCAGTCCCGCTGGGTCGTACAGGGCGAATCAGCCCCAGCATTTT
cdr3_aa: CASSPAGSYRANQPQHF

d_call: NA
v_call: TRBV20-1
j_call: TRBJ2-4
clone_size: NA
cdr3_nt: TGCAGTGCTAGAGATCCAGGGAGACAACCGCACATTCAGTACTTC
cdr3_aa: CSARDPGRQPHIQYF

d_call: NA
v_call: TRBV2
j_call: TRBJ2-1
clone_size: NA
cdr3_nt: TGTGCCAGCAGTGCTATCTCCTACAATGAGCAGTTCTTC
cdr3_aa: CASSAISYNEQFF

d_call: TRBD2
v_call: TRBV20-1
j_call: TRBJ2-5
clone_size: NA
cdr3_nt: TGCAGTGCCCCCCCCGGCGGGGGTAGCCAAGAGACCCAGTACTTC
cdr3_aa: CSAPPGGGSQETQYF

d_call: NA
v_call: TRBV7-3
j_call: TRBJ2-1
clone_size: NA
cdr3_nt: TGTGCCAGCAGCTTACTTACGCAGGGCGATGAGCAGTTCTTC
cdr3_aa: CASSLLTQGDEQFF

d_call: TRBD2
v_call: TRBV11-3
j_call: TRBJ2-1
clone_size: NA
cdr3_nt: TGTGCCAGCAGCACCCGGGGGGGCCCGGAGCAGTTCTTC
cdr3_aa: CASSTRGGPEQFF

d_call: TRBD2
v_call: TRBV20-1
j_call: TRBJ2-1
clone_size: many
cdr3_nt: TGCAGTGCTAGGGACGCTAGCGGATCCTACAATGAGCAGTTCTTC
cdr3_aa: CSARDASGSYNEQFF

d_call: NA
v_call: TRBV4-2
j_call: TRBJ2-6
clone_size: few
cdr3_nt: TGTGCCAGCAGCCAAGATCAGGGCTCTGGGGCCAACGTCCTGACTTTC
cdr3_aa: CASSQDQGSGANVLTF

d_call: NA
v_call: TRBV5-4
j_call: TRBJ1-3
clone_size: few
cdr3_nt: TGTGCCAGCACTTCCGGGGAGGCAGCTGGAAACACCATATATTTT
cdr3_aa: CASTSGEAAGNTIYF

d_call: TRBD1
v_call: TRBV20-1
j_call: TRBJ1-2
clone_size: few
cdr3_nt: TGCAGTGCTAGAGACCCCCAGGGGGCGGGTGGCTACACCTTC
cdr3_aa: CSARDPQGAGGYTF

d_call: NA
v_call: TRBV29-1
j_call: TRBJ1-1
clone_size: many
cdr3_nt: TGCAGCGTTGAGTTGGGGCGAGGCACTGAAGCTTTCTTT
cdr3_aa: CSVELGRGTEAFF

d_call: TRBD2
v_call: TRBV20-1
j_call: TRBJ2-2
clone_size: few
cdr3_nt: TGCAGTGCTAGAGATGGGCGGGGGGGAAACACCGGGGAGCTGTTTTTT
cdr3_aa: CSARDGRGGNTGELFF

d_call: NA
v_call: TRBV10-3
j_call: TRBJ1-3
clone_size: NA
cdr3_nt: TGTGCCATCAGACAGGACGCTGGAAACACCATATATTTT
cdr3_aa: CAIRQDAGNTIYF

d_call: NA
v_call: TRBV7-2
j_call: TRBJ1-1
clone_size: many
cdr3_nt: TGTGCCAGCAGCTTCGGGGCAGCGATGAACACTGAAGCTTTCTTT
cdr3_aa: CASSFGAAMNTEAFF